Sequencing of this TCR beta chain was carried out in a study of spatial heterogeneity in lung cancer. Time point of the sample: sample taken at primary tumor resection. This clonotype was picked up many times. The antigen is undetermined. Germline V lookup: CDR1 LGHDT, CDR2 YNNKEL (reference sequence). Trimming removed 1 base at V and 3 bases at J, with 4 bases between. The CDR3 runs 12 residues. Study results and limitations: Tumor mutation counts were tracked by expanded intratumoral alpha and beta TCR counts.

The study tagged each TCR cDNA molecule with a unique molecular identifier. TCRdb reprocessed the 5' RACE reads with MiXCR, giving one entry per CDR3 protein. Among 15,000 or so distinct CDR3 sequences listed, around 5% were seen once. This TCR derives from a female donor with early-stage non-small cell lung cancer. The chain has TRBV3-1 and TRBJ2-7; D unclear. This specimen consisted of lung tumor tissue, obtained at surgery. Here the CDR3 reads CASSQGGYEQYF. The CDR3 DNA sequence: TGTGCCAGCAGCCAAGGGGGCTACGAGCAGTACTTC.